The 2 T cell receptor beta chains presented below share a single source sample, sequenced in a study of shared clonotypes between healthy human individuals. The data were produced by immunoSEQ multiplex PCR, yet TCRdb's version contains in-frame clones alone and is incomplete. The sample lists around 980,000 clones; 70% to 80% were seen once. Sequenced sample: memory CD4+ T cells from PBMCs. The sample's subset: CD45RA-negative fraction. These receptors came from a man aged 18 to 29 in good health. Some clones in this sample may be carry-over from other donors' samples.

This clone has only a few counts. In the same sample, other DNA sequences code for this CDR3. The chain uses TRBV29-1 and TRBJ2-1; D is unclear. V was pared by 4 bases and J by 4 bases, with 8 bases between. CDR3 length: 12 residues. CDR1 and CDR2 from the germline V gene are SQVTM and ANQGSEA. The CDR3 loop is CSVALDYNEQFF. CDR3 bases: TGCAGCGTTGCTTTGGATTACAATGAGCAGTTCTTC.

The J gene is TRBJ1-5, the V gene TRBV5-8, with 7 bases matching TRBD1. This CDR3 spans 17 amino acids. V dropped 6 bases and J dropped 0; count of bases not matched to a gene: 12. Germline values: CDR1 SGHTS, CDR2 YDEGEE. The CDR3: CASMGQGGFRSNQPQHF. CDR3 nucleotide sequence: TGTGCCAGCATGGGCCAGGGGGGATTTCGTAGCAATCAGCCCCAGCATTTT.